The entry below gives a single T cell receptor beta chain sequence along with its context. The antigen is not known. Profiled with immunoSEQ multiplex PCR; TCRdb holds only in-frame clones, not every one. The repertoire holds some 130,000 clones, with approximately 75% as singletons. Specified time point: blood 2 weeks post-SBRT. Treatment denoted: 15 Gy SBRT to primary tumor, nephrectomy 4 weeks later. After SBRT, blood was collected at 2 and 4 weeks, plus baseline. The data originate from a study of radiation and T cells in renal cell carcinoma. Study details: Nephrectomy followed 15 Gy stereotactic body radiation by 4 weeks. Overall study results and limits: Without pretreatment biopsies, baseline tumor clonotype presence was undetermined. Top tumor clonotypes rose in blood 2 weeks post-radiation, then contracted.

V shed 2 bases and J shed 6 bases, with 20 bases lying between them. CDR3 size: 16 residues. Germline CDR1 is SGHVS and CDR2 is FQNEAQ. The sample here was blood, taken from a patient whose treatment included radiotherapy and nephrectomy. This chain uses TRBV7-8 with TRBJ2-7; D uncertain. The TCR sequence derives from a woman aged 55-69 years with renal cell carcinoma. The CDR3 loop reads CASSLLEWLPESEQYF. The CDR3, as DNA: TGTGCCAGCAGCTTACTAGAGTGGCTCCCAGAAAGCGAGCAGTACTTC.